These 18 T cell receptor beta chains originate from one sample sequenced in a study of control samples from healthy donors and cancer patients. TCRdb's copy holds only in-frame clones and misses some; the assay was immunoSEQ multiplex PCR. Among about 150,000 clones listed, about 93% were seen once. Specimen: PBMCs. Receptor source: a man in his 60s with colorectal cancer.

V gene TRBV4-1 combines with J gene TRBJ1-2; no clear D. CDR3 size: 16 residues. V dropped 0 bases and J dropped 0 bases, with 11 bases sitting between them. The germline V gene encodes CDR1 MGHRA and CDR2 YSYEKL. The CDR3 nucleotides are TGCGCCAGCAGCCAAGATCCTGGTGGAGCTAACTATGGCTACACCTTC. This encodes CASSQDPGGANYGYTF.

This clone was seen only once. V gene TRBV4-1 combines with J gene TRBJ1-6, with D unclear. The CDR3 sequence is 15 residues long. Germline V gene sequence: CDR1 MGHRA, CDR2 YSYEKL. V dropped 0 bases and J dropped 5 bases, with 8 bases sitting between them. The DNA of the CDR3 is TGCGCCAGCAGCCAAGATGGGCTCAATAATTCACCCCTCCACTTT. Its translation is CASSQDGLNNSPLHF.

J is TRBJ1-2 and V is TRBV12-3 or TRBV12-4; D call uncertain. V lost 5 bases and J lost 4, with 11 bases in between. The CDR3 length is 13 residues. The CDR3: CASSTPLRYGYTF. DNA for the CDR3: TGTGCCAGCAGTACTCCACTGCGCTATGGCTACACCTTC.

The rearrangement uses TRBV10-2 and TRBJ1-4, with D maybe TRBD1 (5 bases). The CDR3 runs 14 residues. Looked up from germline, CDR1 is WSHSY and CDR2 is SAAADI. The V gene lost 4 bases and the J gene lost 5 bases, with 11 bases spanning the gap. CDR3 residues: CASSGGEINEKLFF. CDR3 DNA: TGCGCCAGCAGTGGGGGGGAAATCAATGAAAAACTGTTTTTT.

This chain uses TRBV4-1 with TRBJ1-2; 8 nucleotides line up with TRBD1. V shed 3 bases, J shed 4 bases, and the junction held 10 bases outside the gene matches. The CDR3 has 16 amino acids. Germline CDR1 and CDR2: MGHRA and YSYEKL. CDR3 in DNA: TGCGCCAGCAGCCACCCTACCGGACAGGGCTTCTATGGCTACACCTTC. Translation: CASSHPTGQGFYGYTF.

This clone has only one observation. The rearrangement joins TRBV30 to TRBJ2-3; TRBD2 is a possible D gene (7 bases). Germline V gene sequence: CDR1 GTSNPN, CDR2 SVGIG (reference sequence). The CDR3 length is 13 residues. Between the trimmed V and J ends, which lost 4 bases and 4 bases, there was a span of 12 bases. The CDR3 protein is CAWMVGGADTQYF. The DNA for the CDR3 is TGTGCCTGGATGGTAGGGGGGGCAGATACGCAGTATTTT.

This chain links TRBV2 with TRBJ2-5; 14 bases agree with TRBD2. Trimming removed 6 bases from V and 4 bases from J; junction bases left unmatched: 10. The germline CDR1 and CDR2 sequences are SNHLY and FYNNEI. The CDR3 has 17 amino acids. CDR3 residues: CASRQMTSGGGGETQYF. CDR3 in DNA: TGTGCCAGCAGGCAAATGACTAGCGGGGGGGGCGGAGAGACCCAGTACTTC.

The rearrangement joins TRBV19 to TRBJ1-5, with a tentative D call TRBD1 (5 bases). Looked up from germline, CDR1 is LNHDA and CDR2 is SQIVND (reference sequence). The CDR3 runs 17 residues. V shed 0 bases and J shed 9 bases, with 21 bases lying between them. The CDR3 spells CASSIDQRGQVLWPQHF. The CDR3 DNA follows: TGTGCCAGTAGTATAGATCAAAGGGGTCAGGTATTATGGCCCCAGCATTTT.

The chain joins TRBV19 to TRBJ2-3; 10 bases line up with TRBD1. Germline V gene lookup returns CDR1 LNHDA and CDR2 SQIVND (reference sequence). V lost 6 bases, J lost 2 bases, and 8 bases stayed unmatched. The CDR3 loop spans 16 amino acids. CDR3 bases: TGTGCCAGTAGAAGGGGACAGGGGATTTTCACAGATACGCAGTATTTT. It encodes CASRRGQGIFTDTQYF.

J is TRBJ2-6 and V is TRBV5-1; D call uncertain. The V end was cut by 6 bases, the J end by 2 bases, with 12 bases between. Per germline, CDR1 SGHRS and CDR2 YFSETQ. The CDR3 is made up of 15 amino acids. CDR3 in amino acids: CASTEQAAGANVLTF. The CDR3, as DNA: TGCGCCAGCACCGAGCAGGCGGCTGGGGCCAACGTCCTGACTTTC.

This clone was seen once. The V gene is TRBV27, the J gene TRBJ2-7; TRBD1 matches at 8 bases. CDR1 and CDR2 from the germline V gene are MNHEY and SMNVEV (reference sequence). The CDR3 totals 14 residues. The V gene end was trimmed by 6 bases and the J gene end by 6 bases; junction bases not matched to a gene: 10. The CDR3 DNA reads as TGTGCCAGCAGCCCCCAGGGGGCGGGATCCGAGCAGTACTTC. Protein sequence: CASSPQGAGSEQYF.

This rearrangement joins TRBV9 to TRBJ2-5; D gene unclear. V lost 3 bases and J 1 base, leaving 7 bases between the germline ends. The V gene's germline CDR1 is SGDLS and CDR2 YYNGEE. CDR3 length: 13 amino acids. The CDR3 DNA follows: TGTGCCAGCAGCGCCGACTTCCAAGAGACCCAGTACTTC. Its protein is CASSADFQETQYF.

The J gene is TRBJ2-1, the V gene TRBV10-3, with TRBD1 matching 8 bases. The CDR3 is 13 amino acids. V dropped 11 bases and J dropped 7; count of bases not matched to a gene: 10. The germline V gene encodes CDR1 ENHRY and CDR2 SYGVKD. The DNA of the CDR3 is TGTGCCTCCGTGGACAGGGAAGGTAATGAGCAGTTCTTC. As protein: CASVDREGNEQFF.

V usage is TRBV27 and J usage is TRBJ2-3; D is perhaps TRBD2 (6 bases). Deletions cut 7 bases from V and 2 bases from J, with 13 bases between. Germline V gene lookup returns CDR1 MNHEY and CDR2 SMNVEV (reference sequence). The CDR3 is made up of 14 amino acids. CDR3 sequence (DNA): TGTGCCAGCAAGGTAGGAGGGTTCACAGATACGCAGTATTTT. As protein: CASKVGGFTDTQYF.

This chain connects TRBV28 to TRBJ2-7, with 11 bases aligning to TRBD2. The length of the CDR3 is 17 residues. V lost 2 bases, J lost 1 base, and 7 bases stayed unmatched. Germline values: CDR1 MDHEN, CDR2 SYDVKM. The CDR3 loop is CASSLGPTSGESYEQYF. The CDR3 DNA reads as TGTGCCAGCAGTTTAGGCCCGACTAGCGGGGAATCCTACGAGCAGTACTTC. Full variable domain (outside the CDR3, taken from reference TRBV28 and TRBJ2-7): DVKVTQSSRYLVKRTGEKVFLECVQDMDHENMFWYRQDPGLGLRLIYFSYDVKMKEKGDIPEGYSVSREKKERFSLILESASTNQTSMYLCASSLGPTSGESYEQYFGPGTRLTVT.

V and J are TRBV28 and TRBJ1-5; D gene ambiguous. V was clipped by 5 bases and J by 3 bases, with 11 bases between them. The CDR3 runs 14 residues. Germline loops: CDR1 MDHEN, CDR2 SYDVKM. Here the CDR3 DNA reads TGTGCCAGCAGTCCAGGTTCTCACAATCAGCCCCAGCATTTT. Its protein product is CASSPGSHNQPQHF.

The gene calls are TRBV7-8 and TRBJ1-5, with 8 bases fitting TRBD1. V dropped 3 bases and J dropped 0; count of bases not matched to a gene: 4. The germline V gene encodes CDR1 SGHVS and CDR2 FQNEAQ. CDR3 size: 16 residues. CDR3 region: CASSFQGAGSNQPQHF. CDR3 nucleotide sequence: TGTGCCAGCAGCTTCCAGGGGGCCGGTAGCAATCAGCCCCAGCATTTT.

The rearrangement joins TRBV30 to TRBJ1-1, with unresolved D. V lost 4 bases and J 1 base, leaving 10 bases between the germline ends. From germline, CDR1 is GTSNPN and CDR2 SVGIG (reference sequence). This CDR3 spans 13 amino acids. The CDR3 here is CAWNPEANTEAFF. The CDR3 bases are TGTGCCTGGAATCCAGAGGCGAACACTGAAGCTTTCTTT.